The 32 T cell receptor beta chains in this list originate from one sample, sequenced in a study of beta chain features in type 1 diabetes. Findings and caveats of the study: TCRB CDR3 length was moderately but significantly reduced in all four CD4+ subsets of Type 1 diabetes patients.

These TCRs are of unknown antigen specificity. Reverse transcription of all isolated RNA meant that expressed TCRB transcripts were sequenced. Data came from immunoSEQ multiplex PCR; TCRdb stores just in-frame clones and leaves some out. This table has some 63,000 clones, approximately 50% appearing once. Sequenced sample: central memory CD4+ T cells from blood. The receptors here all came from a man aged 25 to 40 with type 1 diabetes.

This chain uses TRBV5-1 with TRBJ1-1; D gene unclear. V lost 1 base to trimming and J lost 4 bases, with 8 bases between them. Germline CDR1 is SGHRS and CDR2 is YFSETQ. This CDR3 spans 13 amino acids. The CDR3 sequence: CASSLIQLTEAFF. CDR3 DNA: TGCGCCAGCAGCTTGATCCAACTCACTGAAGCTTTCTTT.

This chain uses TRBV23-1 with TRBJ2-1, with 16 positions matching TRBD2. TRBV23-1 is an ORF for which the function is uncertain. Trimming removed 0 bases from V and 0 bases from J; junction bases left unmatched: 8. CDR3 length: 21 residues. CDR3 in DNA: TGCGCCAGCAGTCAATCGGTCTCGGGACTAGCGGGAGGGTCCTCCTACAATGAGCAGTTCTTC. This translates into CASSQSVSGLAGGSSYNEQFF.

This clone appeared a few times. The chain combines TRBV5-1 with TRBJ1-4, with TRBD1 matching 7 bases. V trimming: 7 bases; J trimming: 0 bases; junction bases outside the gene matches: 9. Germline lookup yields CDR1 SGHRS and CDR2 YFSETQ. The CDR3 is 16 amino acids. CDR3 loop: CASRTGQATTNEKLFF. CDR3 in DNA: TGCGCCAGCCGGACAGGACAGGCGACAACTAATGAAAAACTGTTTTTT.

The rearrangement uses TRBV4-1 and TRBJ2-3; D is possibly TRBD2 (5 bases). Trimming removed 1 base from V and 4 bases from J, with 12 bases in between. CDR3 length equals 15 residues. CDR1 is MGHRA, CDR2 YSYEKL, per germline. CDR3 protein: CASSQGPGRADTQYF. The CDR3 nucleotides are TGCGCCAGCAGCCAAGGACCGGGAAGAGCAGATACGCAGTATTTT.

This chain connects TRBV7-9 to TRBJ2-3; 9 bases fit TRBD2. The V gene's germline CDR1 is SEHNR and CDR2 FQNEAQ (reference sequence). This CDR3 is 15 amino acids long. V lost 0 bases, J lost 4 bases, and 2 bases stayed unmatched. The CDR3 DNA sequence: TGTGCCAGCAGCTTAGCAGCGGGAGGTTCAGATACGCAGTATTTT. As protein: CASSLAAGGSDTQYF.

The chain is built from TRBV5-5 and TRBJ2-1, with D possibly matching TRBD2 (5 bases). Germline assignment: CDR1 SGHKS and CDR2 YYEKEE (reference sequence). Trimming removed 4 bases at V and 9 bases at J, with 17 bases between. The CDR3 consists of 14 residues. CDR3 region: CASSLDSSFREQFF. Here the CDR3 DNA reads TGTGCCAGCAGCCTGGACTCTAGCTTCCGTGAGCAGTTCTTC. The complete variable domain, with remaining parts taken from reference TRBV5-5 and TRBJ2-1, reads DAGVTQSPTHLIKTRGQQVTLRCSPISGHKSVSWYQQVLGQGPQFIFQYYEKEERGRGNFPDRFSARQFPNYSSELNVNALLLGDSALYLCASSLDSSFREQFFGPGTRLTVL.

The chain joins TRBV19 to TRBJ1-2; D might be TRBD1 (6 bases). The CDR3 sequence is 13 residues long. Per the germline V gene, CDR1 is LNHDA and CDR2 is SQIVND (reference sequence). With 7 bases removed from V and 11 bases from J, the gap between germline ends came to 20 bases. This CDR3 reads CASTGQGKMGYTF. Written as DNA, the CDR3 is TGTGCCAGTACCGGGCAGGGGAAGATGGGGTACACCTTC.

This chain connects TRBV5-1 to TRBJ2-6, with a possible D match to TRBD2 (5 bases). Germline V gene sequence: CDR1 SGHRS, CDR2 YFSETQ. The CDR3 totals 14 residues. The V end was cut by 7 bases, the J end by 0 bases, with 8 bases between. The CDR3 DNA is TGCGCCAGCGCGGGTAGCTCTGGGGCCAACGTCCTGACTTTC. Amino acid sequence: CASAGSSGANVLTF.

V gene TRBV5-1 combines with J gene TRBJ1-6, with D perhaps TRBD1 (6 bases). The CDR3 is made up of 14 amino acids. Germline V CDR1 and CDR2: SGHRS, YFSETQ. Trimming removed 2 bases from V and 7 bases from J, with 10 bases in between. The CDR3 nucleotides are TGCGCCAGCAGCTTCCGGGACAAAAATTCACCCCTCCACTTT. This sequence encodes CASSFRDKNSPLHF.

This clone has only a few counts. V usage is TRBV5-4 and J usage is TRBJ2-5; 7 positions agree with TRBD2. The end of the DNA is better explained by TRBJ2-7, so the J call may be wrong. CDR1 and CDR2 (germline): SGHNT, YYREEE (reference sequence). CDR3 length: 16 amino acids. This CDR3 is CASSFDPGLTTYEQYF. In DNA form, the CDR3 reads TGTGCCAGCAGCTTTGACCCGGGACTAACAACCTACGAGCAGTACTTC.

The chain employs TRBV11-2 and TRBJ2-5, with 13 bases fitting TRBD2. With 4 bases clipped from V and 2 bases from J, the junction kept 7 bases outside the gene matches. Germline loops: CDR1 SGHAT, CDR2 FQNNGV. This CDR3 region has 17 residues. CDR3 bases: TGTGCCAGCAGCTCCGGGACTAGCGGGACTCTACAAGAGACCCAGTACTTC. Protein: CASSSGTSGTLQETQYF.

The chain is built from TRBV27 and TRBJ2-2; D is possibly TRBD2 (6 bases). Per germline, CDR1 MNHEY and CDR2 SMNVEV (reference sequence). With 6 bases removed from V and 0 bases from J, the gap between germline ends came to 17 bases. The CDR3 totals 17 residues. CDR3 protein: CASSRASDTANTGELFF. The CDR3 DNA is TGTGCCAGCAGCCGGGCTAGCGACACCGCGAACACCGGGGAGCTGTTTTTT.

V and J are TRBV19 and TRBJ1-3, with 8 bases identical to TRBD1. The J segment lost 2 bases and the V segment lost 7 bases, leaving 7 bases of the junction unmatched. This CDR3 contains 15 residues. Germline assignment: CDR1 LNHDA and CDR2 SQIVND (reference sequence). This chain's CDR3 is CASKADRDPGNTIYF. DNA for the CDR3: TGTGCCAGTAAAGCGGACAGGGACCCTGGAAACACCATATATTTT.

This chain uses TRBV5-1 with TRBJ1-4; D gene unclear. The CDR3 spans 14 residues. Germline V gene lookup returns CDR1 SGHRS and CDR2 YFSETQ. The germline V and J ends were trimmed by 2 bases and 7 bases, with 12 bases remaining between them. The CDR3 sequence is CASSLNGRIEKLFF. CDR3 coding DNA: TGCGCCAGCAGCTTAAATGGTAGAATTGAAAAACTGTTTTTT.

In regard to this clone: The germline gene is not matched at one end of the junction; a read error may be the cause. The J gene is TRBJ2-3, the V gene TRBV6-6; D is perhaps TRBD1 (5 bases). Germline assignment: CDR1 MNHNY and CDR2 SVGAGI (reference sequence). CDR3 length: 13 residues. In DNA, the CDR3 is TGTGCCATCAGTGATATGACAGCAGATACGCAGTATTTT. This codes for CAISDMTADTQYF.

This clone was picked up a small number of times. The genes are TRBV5-1 and TRBJ1-5; D is unresolved. V lost 4 bases and J 3 bases, leaving 14 bases between the germline ends. CDR1 and CDR2 (germline): SGHRS, YFSETQ. This CDR3 has 15 amino acids. The CDR3 DNA reads TGCGCCAGCAGCCCAAGCGACCCTCTCAATCAGCCCCAGCATTTT. Translating gives CASSPSDPLNQPQHF.

The genes are TRBV6-1 and TRBJ2-7; 10 bases are a match to TRBD1. Germline trimming cut 5 bases from V and 6 bases from J; bases unmatched to any gene: 4. CDR1 is MNHNS and CDR2 is SASEGT in the germline V gene. This CDR3 comprises 13 residues. This CDR3 is CASSRDRGGEQYF. CDR3 nucleotide sequence: TGTGCCAGCAGTCGGGACAGGGGCGGCGAGCAGTACTTC.

There are a few counts of this clone. The chain recombines TRBV5-1 with TRBJ1-2; 7 nucleotides align to TRBD1. V lost 0 bases, J lost 3 bases, and 11 bases stayed unmatched. CDR3 length: 17 amino acids. Germline CDR1 reads SGHRS; CDR2 reads YFSETQ. The CDR3 loop reads CASSLGQGGTSDYGYTF. In DNA, the CDR3 is TGCGCCAGCAGCTTGGGACAGGGCGGAACCTCGGACTATGGCTACACCTTC.

The V gene is TRBV5-5, the J gene TRBJ1-5; weak D call: TRBD1 (5 bases). Germline V gene lookup returns CDR1 SGHKS and CDR2 YYEKEE (reference sequence). The CDR3 has 15 residues. V shed 4 bases and J shed 7 bases, with 18 bases lying between them. The CDR3 DNA sequence: TGTGCCAGCAGCCCGGGGGACGCAGAACACCAGCCCCAGCATTTT. Translated: CASSPGDAEHQPQHF.

The rearrangement links TRBV5-6 to TRBJ1-2; 8 nucleotides line up with TRBD1. Germline CDR1 is SGHDT and CDR2 is YYEEEE. V lost 4 bases to trimming and J lost 4 bases; unmatched junction nucleotides: 6. The CDR3 length is 14 residues. The CDR3 reads CASSARTGRYGYTF. CDR3 DNA: TGTGCCAGCAGCGCCAGGACAGGGCGCTATGGCTACACCTTC. Combining the CDR3 with reference TRBV5-6 and TRBJ1-2 gives the whole variable domain DAGVTQSPTHLIKTRGQQVTLRCSPKSGHDTVSWYQQALGQGPQFIFQYYEEEERQRGNFPDRFSGHQFPNYSSELNVNALLLGDSALYLCASSARTGRYGYTFGSGTRLTVV.

In its sample, this clone was seen a few times. The V and J genes are TRBV19 and TRBJ2-7; TRBD1 matches 8 bases. The CDR3 is 17 amino acids. The germline V gene has CDR1 LNHDA and CDR2 SQIVND (reference sequence). Losses at the gene ends were 4 bases for V and 2 bases for J; bases not matched to a gene: 13. CDR3 sequence: CASSKRPGQGLAYEQYF. CDR3 DNA sequence: TGTGCCAGTAGTAAGCGACCAGGACAGGGCCTTGCCTACGAGCAGTACTTC.

J is TRBJ2-2 and V is TRBV7-7; TRBD1 matches 10 bases. This CDR3 has 15 residues. V lost 5 bases, J lost 2 bases, and 2 bases stayed unmatched. Germline-derived CDR1 and CDR2 are SSHAT and FNYEAQ (reference sequence). In nucleotides, the CDR3 is TGTGCCAGCAGCCGGGACAGGGGAAACACCGGGGAGCTGTTTTTT. Its protein product is CASSRDRGNTGELFF.

This sequence joins TRBV6-1 and TRBJ2-5, with a weak D call TRBD2 (5 bases). The V end was cut by 6 bases, the J end by 4 bases, with 12 bases between. This CDR3 is built from 13 residues. The germline CDR1 and CDR2 sequences are MNHNS and SASEGT. The CDR3 protein is CASRGRGAETQYF. In DNA form, the CDR3 reads TGTGCCAGCAGGGGCCGGGGAGCAGAGACCCAGTACTTC.

CDR3 DNA sequence: TGTGCCAGCAGCCCCCTAGGGGACGAGCAGTACTTC. Protein sequence: CASSPLGDEQYF. The genes are TRBV14 and TRBJ2-7, with D tentatively TRBD1 (5 bases). The length of the CDR3 is 12 residues. Deletions cut 4 bases from V and 5 bases from J, with 9 bases between. Germline V gene sequence: CDR1 SGHDN, CDR2 FVKESK.

This clone turned up a few times. The chain recombines TRBV30 with TRBJ1-2; D is ambiguous. V lost 4 bases and J lost 4, with 13 bases in between. The CDR3 loop spans 13 amino acids. Looked up from germline, CDR1 is GTSNPN and CDR2 is SVGIG (reference sequence). The CDR3 reads CAWIRGSGYGYTF. The CDR3 DNA reads TGTGCCTGGATCAGAGGGTCTGGCTATGGCTACACCTTC. The variable domain in full, completed from reference TRBV30 and TRBJ1-2, reads SQTIHQWPATLVQPVGSPLSLECTVEGTSNPNLYWYRQAAGRGLQLLFYSVGIGQISSEVPQNLSASRPQDRQFILSSKKLLLSDSGFYLCAWIRGSGYGYTFGSGTRLTVV.

The chain carries TRBV2 and TRBJ2-5; D may be TRBD2 (5 bases). Germline CDR1 reads SNHLY; CDR2 reads FYNNEI. V gave up 3 bases and J gave up 6 bases, with 17 bases separating them. This CDR3 has 15 amino acids. DNA of the CDR3: TGTGCCAGCAGTGAGGAGCTGGCCCGAGGGCAGACCCAGTACTTC. Its protein is CASSEELARGQTQYF.

The chain is built from TRBV18 and TRBJ2-3, with D possibly being TRBD1 (6 bases). Per germline, CDR1 KGHSH and CDR2 LQKENI. There are 14 residues in the CDR3. Between the trimmed V and J ends, which lost 6 bases and 3 bases, there was a span of 13 bases. The CDR3: CASSTSTGTDTQYF. The CDR3 DNA reads as TGTGCCAGCTCCACTTCCACAGGGACAGATACGCAGTATTTT.

The J gene is TRBJ2-3, the V gene TRBV2; maybe TRBD2 (5 bases). Looked up from germline, CDR1 is SNHLY and CDR2 is FYNNEI. Trimming took off 6 bases at V and 1 base at J, with 17 bases between the two ends. This CDR3 contains 16 residues. CDR3 DNA: TGTGCCAGCAGCGCGGGCCCCGGGAAGGGCACAGATACGCAGTATTTT. Translated, it gives CASSAGPGKGTDTQYF.

The J gene is TRBJ1-5, the V gene TRBV2; 8 bases line up with TRBD1. Losses at the gene ends were 6 bases for V and 11 bases for J; bases not matched to a gene: 9. CDR1 SNHLY and CDR2 FYNNEI come from the germline V gene. The CDR3 is 13 residues long. The CDR3 region is CASRGQGSGAQHF. The CDR3 DNA follows: TGTGCCAGCAGAGGACAGGGCTCGGGGGCCCAGCATTTT.

This clone was seen more than once but under ten times. The chain combines TRBV2 with TRBJ2-3, with 7 bases matching TRBD1. The CDR3 contains 15 residues. Germline V gene sequence: CDR1 SNHLY, CDR2 FYNNEI. After removal of 2 bases from V and 5 bases from J, the junction contained 7 bases not matched to a gene. This chain's CDR3 is CASSEYPQGKDTQYF. CDR3 nucleotide sequence: TGTGCCAGCAGTGAATACCCACAGGGGAAAGATACGCAGTATTTT.

This clone occurred a few times. This chain connects TRBV6-5 to TRBJ2-1; 7 bases map to TRBD1. Trimming removed 0 bases from V and 4 bases from J; junction bases left unmatched: 3. The CDR3 totals 15 residues. Per germline, CDR1 MNHEY and CDR2 SVGAGI. In nucleotides, the CDR3 is TGTGCCAGCAGTTACTCGGGACAGCCATACAATGAGCAGTTCTTC. Protein: CASSYSGQPYNEQFF.

This clone was picked up one time. Compared with germline, one end of the junction differs, possibly owing to a read error. CDR3 nucleotide sequence: TGTGCCATCAGTGAGTCAGACTGGGAGGGCAAGCAGCCCCAGCATTTT. Translating gives CAISESDWEGKQPQHF. V and J are TRBV10-3 and TRBJ1-5; no reliable D call. CDR1 and CDR2 (germline): ENHRY, SYGVKD. The CDR3 covers 16 residues.